One and the same sample provided the 5 T cell receptor beta chains below, sequenced in a study of blood T cell repertoires in COVID-19. Method: immunoSEQ multiplex PCR; TCRdb's copy keeps in-frame clones and lacks some. The sample shows approximately 210,000 clones, about 84% of them seen only once. Sequenced input: PBMCs or T cells enriched from blood (not recorded which). The source is a man younger than 40 with acute COVID-19.

The chain has TRBV12-3 or TRBV12-4 and TRBJ2-7; 10 bases align to TRBD1. The CDR3 is made up of 12 amino acids. With 6 bases clipped from V and 12 bases from J, the junction kept 8 bases outside the gene matches. The CDR3, as DNA: TGTGCCAGCAGCCGGGGGACAGGGGTGTCGTACTTC. It codes for CASSRGTGVSYF.

The sample holds many counts of this clone. This chain uses TRBV12-5 with TRBJ2-7, with TRBD1 matching 12 bases. Germline V gene sequence: CDR1 LGHNT, CDR2 FRNRAP. Losses at the gene ends were 4 bases for V and 6 bases for J; bases not matched to a gene: 10. This CDR3 contains 16 residues. The CDR3 region is CASGSDPGQGAPEQYF. The CDR3 DNA reads TGTGCTAGTGGTTCTGACCCGGGACAGGGGGCCCCCGAGCAGTACTTC.

The chain couples TRBV24-1 to TRBJ2-5, with 8 bases identical to TRBD1. The germline CDR1 and CDR2 sequences are KGHDR and SFDVKD. With V trimmed by 4 bases and J by 4 bases, 1 base remained unmatched. CDR3 length: 13 amino acids. This CDR3 reads CATSDRGRETQYF. The DNA for the CDR3 is TGTGCCACCAGTGACAGGGGGCGAGAGACCCAGTACTTC.

V is TRBV28 and J is TRBJ2-2; a weak D match, TRBD2 (6 bases). The CDR3 consists of 16 residues. Germline assignment: CDR1 MDHEN and CDR2 SYDVKM. Trimming removed 3 bases from V and 5 bases from J, with 16 bases in between. The CDR3 sequence is CASSLYRSGRTGELFF. The CDR3 coding sequence is TGTGCCAGCAGTTTGTACAGGTCCGGGAGAACCGGGGAGCTGTTTTTT.

The chain uses TRBV9 and TRBJ1-2, with a possible D match to TRBD1 (6 bases). V gave up 4 bases and J gave up 4 bases, with 14 bases separating them. Germline CDR1 is SGDLS and CDR2 is YYNGEE. The CDR3 has 14 residues. CDR3 residues: CASSYRQESYGYTF. CDR3 DNA sequence: TGTGCCAGCAGCTATCGACAGGAGAGCTATGGCTACACCTTC.